This TCR beta chain was retrieved from a study of T-cell memory formation after mild COVID-19. Study-level findings and limits: What remained unconfirmed was the SARS-CoV-2 specificity of second-wave clones peaking on day 37.

This clonotype was found many times. Antigen: not known. The authors produced TCR alpha and TCR beta cDNA libraries with sample barcodes and UMIs by 5'RACE using constant-segment primers. TCRdb independently ran MiXCR on the 5' RACE reads; one entry per CDR3 protein. This table holds 450,000 or so distinct CDR3 sequences, 25% found once. This TCR derives from an adult woman who had mild COVID-19 (a few samples of this study predate the infection). Cell type and time point are not known. Source material: PBMCs or a T cell subset sorted from them (not recorded which).

The CDR3 spells CASSTKWDQPQHF. The CDR3 region has the DNA TGTGCCAGCAGCACCAAGTGGGACCAGCCCCAGCATTTT. The chain joins TRBV7-9 to TRBJ1-5, with a weak D call TRBD1 (5 bases). Germline CDR1 SEHNR, CDR2 FQNEAQ (reference sequence). V dropped 5 bases and J dropped 7 bases, with 12 bases sitting between them. The CDR3 length is 13 residues. Drawing the rest from reference TRBV7-9 and TRBJ1-5, the complete variable domain is DTGVSQNPRHKITKRGQNVTFRCDPISEHNRLYWYRQTLGQGPEFLTYFQNEAQLEKSRLLSDRFSAERPKGSFSTLEIQRTEQGDSAMYLCASSTKWDQPQHFGDGTRLSIL.